These 30 T cell receptor beta chains were sequenced from one sample in a study of blood T cells in healthy people across ages (dated by TCRdb to between 2014 and 2016). Library generation was performed with 5' RACE. Sequencing relied on an Illumina HiSeq 2500. The second PCR ran for about 6 to 11 cycles and used a J-beta primer mix along with a sample-barcoded 5' primer. Through fastp at Q25 and MiXCR, TCRdb rebuilt clones from the public reads, retaining in-frame beta chains. Every entry covers one CDR3 protein and lists the most common genes and DNA from its rows. Within this sample are 700,000 or so distinct CDR3 sequences, with over 20% of them counted one time only. The ten largest clones represent 20% to 25% of the sample. Sample: blood. The receptors were sampled from a man in his 70s in good health.

This clonotype appeared a few times. The chain joins TRBV14 to TRBJ1-4, with TRBD1 identical over 11 bases. The CDR3 length is 16 residues. J gave up 9 bases and V 3 bases, and 9 bases lay outside the gene matches. Germline assignment: CDR1 SGHDN and CDR2 FVKESK. CDR3 region: CASSHGQGAQWKKLFF. For the CDR3, the DNA is TGTGCCAGCAGCCATGGACAGGGGGCTCAATGGAAAAAACTGTTTTTT.

The chain employs TRBV16 and TRBJ2-2; 7 nucleotides agree with TRBD1. The V segment lost 7 bases and the J segment 5 bases; nucleotides outside the gene matches: 10. The CDR3 contains 15 residues. Per the germline V gene, CDR1 is KGHSY and CDR2 is FQNENV. The CDR3 loop is CASTTRDSPTGELFF. The CDR3 nucleotides read TGTGCCAGCACTACAAGGGACAGCCCGACCGGGGAGCTGTTTTTT.

This rearrangement joins TRBV6-6 to TRBJ2-7, with 8 nucleotides matching TRBD1. Germline assignment: CDR1 MNHNY and CDR2 SVGAGI (reference sequence). This CDR3 contains 16 residues. V shed 0 bases, J shed 0 bases, and the junction held 4 bases outside the gene matches. The CDR3 is CASSYSRTGSSYEQYV. CDR3 coding DNA: TGTGCCAGCAGTTACTCGAGGACAGGGAGCTCCTACGAGCAGTACGTC.

This clonotype was seen a few times. The J gene is TRBJ2-1, the V gene TRBV7-9, with D possibly being TRBD1 (6 bases). V lost 5 bases and J lost 5, with 28 bases in between. Germline CDR1 reads SEHNR; CDR2 reads FQNEAQ (reference sequence). The CDR3 extends over 19 amino acids. DNA of the CDR3: TGTGCCAGCAGCCCCGTAGGTATGCTGTCACAGGGTTCCAACAATGAGCAGTTCTTC. It is translated as CASSPVGMLSQGSNNEQFF.

This clonotype has only a few counts. This chain uses TRBV29-1 with TRBJ1-2; weak D call: TRBD1 (6 bases). Germline loops: CDR1 SQVTM, CDR2 ANQGSEA. Trimming cost V 3 bases and J 4 bases, with 12 bases left between them. CDR3 length: 13 amino acids. The CDR3 DNA sequence: TGCAGCGTTGATGGCGGAGGGGGCTATGGCTACACCTTC. Amino acids: CSVDGGGGYGYTF.

This clonotype was recorded a few times. The chain carries TRBV6-2 or TRBV6-3 and TRBJ2-3; D remains unclear. Deletions cut 6 bases from V and 1 base from J, with 17 bases between. The CDR3 extends over 16 amino acids. Germline V gene data show CDR1 as MNHEY and CDR2 as SVGEGT. The CDR3 DNA is TGTGCCAGCAGGCTCGACTCGCTAGGAGGCACAGATACGCAGTATTTT. This gives the protein CASRLDSLGGTDTQYF.

The V call is TRBV20-1, the J call TRBJ2-3; a possible D gene is TRBD2 (6 bases). The CDR3 consists of 11 residues. Trimming shortened V by 6 bases and J by 6 bases, and 10 bases separated the two germline ends. The germline V gene has CDR1 DFQATT and CDR2 SNEGSKA (reference sequence). Written as DNA, the CDR3 is TGCAGTGCCAGACTAGGGGATACGCAGTATTTT. It codes for CSARLGDTQYF.

The CDR3 loop reads CSARPGTSLYNEQFF. As DNA, the CDR3 is TGCAGTGCTAGGCCCGGGACTAGCCTATACAATGAGCAGTTCTTC. This chain uses TRBV20-1 with TRBJ2-5, with 9 bases aligning to TRBD2. The DNA end lines up better with TRBJ2-1; the J call may be wrong. Germline V gives CDR1 DFQATT, CDR2 SNEGSKA (reference sequence). The CDR3 contains 15 residues.

There are a few counts of this clonotype. V usage is TRBV11-2 and J usage is TRBJ1-2; D unclear. Germline V CDR1 and CDR2: SGHAT, FQNNGV. V was trimmed by 0 bases and J by 8 bases, leaving 13 bases between them. CDR3 length: 14 amino acids. The CDR3 spells CASSLDLRESGYTF. The DNA of the CDR3 is TGTGCCAGCAGCTTAGATCTCCGGGAGTCGGGCTACACCTTC.

The chain carries TRBV5-1 and TRBJ2-5; 9 nucleotides line up with TRBD2. The DNA matches TRBJ2-1 better at its end, which makes the J call doubtful. The CDR3 length is 11 residues. Germline CDR1 SGHRS, CDR2 YFSETQ. CDR3 loop: CASASGVEQFF. CDR3 DNA: TGCGCCAGCGCTAGCGGGGTTGAGCAGTTCTTC.

The gene calls are TRBV20-1 and TRBJ2-1; D call uncertain. The CDR3 has 14 amino acids. The V and J ends lost 3 bases and 5 bases respectively, with 14 bases between them. Germline lookup yields CDR1 DFQATT and CDR2 SNEGSKA (reference sequence). CDR3 DNA: TGCAGTGCTAGCCAGAACGGGTACAACAATGAGCAGTTCTTC. Protein: CSASQNGYNNEQFF.

The CDR3 region has the DNA TGTGCCAGCAGCTTAGACTTTACCCAGTACTTC. Translated: CASSLDFTQYF. This chain connects TRBV5-5 to TRBJ2-5; no reliable D call. Between the trimmed V and J ends, which lost 2 bases and 8 bases, there was a span of 7 bases. The CDR3 sequence is 11 residues long. Germline loops: CDR1 SGHKS, CDR2 YYEKEE (reference sequence).

This clonotype has a handful of counts. The rearrangement joins TRBV30 to TRBJ1-4; 10 bases align to TRBD1. V lost 2 bases and J lost 6; bases outside the gene matches: 6. The CDR3 has 15 amino acids. CDR1 GTSNPN and CDR2 SVGIG come from the germline V gene (reference sequence). The CDR3 DNA reads TGTGCCTGGAGTCCCCATGGGACAGGGGATGAAAAACTGTTTTTT. Translating it yields CAWSPHGTGDEKLFF.

In the case of this clonotype: Since no conserved phenylalanine or tryptophan closes the CDR3, a read error is the likely cause. This sequence joins TRBV6-1 and TRBJ1-1; D not resolved. The CDR3 consists of 13 residues. Per the germline V gene, CDR1 is MNHNS and CDR2 is SASEGT. This CDR3 reads CASSEVANAEAFL. For the CDR3, the DNA is TGTGCCAGCAGTGAAGTGGCGAACGCTGAAGCTTTCTTG.

This clonotype appeared a few times. The V gene is TRBV5-1, the J gene TRBJ1-2; 8 bases map to TRBD1. This CDR3 is 18 amino acids long. Germline assignment: CDR1 SGHRS and CDR2 YFSETQ. V shed 1 base, J shed 2 bases, and the junction held 13 bases outside the gene matches. The CDR3 spells CASSLTLRDRKTNYGYTF. In nucleotides, the CDR3 is TGCGCCAGCAGCTTGACTCTCCGGGACAGGAAGACGAACTATGGCTACACCTTC.

The V and J genes are TRBV6-1 and TRBJ2-5; TRBD1 might be the D (6 bases). Trimming removed 7 bases at V and 4 bases at J, with 16 bases between. The CDR3 sequence is 14 residues long. Germline CDR1 is MNHNS and CDR2 is SASEGT. The CDR3 nucleotides read TGTGCCAGCACCCCGAAATTAGGGGGAGAGACCCAGTACTTC. Translated, it gives CASTPKLGGETQYF.

This clonotype was seen a few times. The chain links TRBV4-2 to TRBJ2-3; TRBD2 aligns across 16 bases. This CDR3 has 20 amino acids. With V trimmed by 2 bases and J by 7 bases, 15 bases remained unmatched. The V gene's germline CDR1 is LGHNA and CDR2 YNFKEQ. DNA of the CDR3: TGTGCCAGCAGCCAAACCGGGACTAGCGGGAGGGCCGGTCCGTTAAATACGCAGTATTTT. It yields the protein CASSQTGTSGRAGPLNTQYF.

This clonotype came up a few times. J is TRBJ2-3 and V is TRBV7-2; possible D gene TRBD2, 5 bases. CDR1 is SGHTA, CDR2 FQGNSA, per germline. This CDR3 is built from 15 residues. Trimming took off 5 bases at V and 2 bases at J, with 14 bases between the two ends. The CDR3 region is CASSPEGLYTDTQYF. The CDR3 region has the DNA TGTGCCAGCAGCCCCGAAGGACTTTACACAGATACGCAGTATTTT.

DNA of the CDR3: TGTGCCAGCAGTTTATATCGGACAGCCTACGAGCAGTACTTC. It yields the protein CASSLYRTAYEQYF. The rearrangement links TRBV28 to TRBJ2-7; tentatively, D is TRBD1 (6 bases). This CDR3 is built from 14 residues. V was clipped by 1 base and J by 2 bases, with 9 bases between them. CDR1 and CDR2 from the germline V gene are MDHEN and SYDVKM.

Remarks on this clonotype: Sequence at one end of the junction differs from germline and may be a read error. The rearrangement joins TRBV12-3 or TRBV12-4 to TRBJ2-1, with D possibly being TRBD1 (7 bases). This CDR3 region has 15 residues. The CDR3 here is CASRGGTEGYNGQFF. The DNA for the CDR3 is TGTGCCAGCAGAGGGGGGACAGAAGGGTACAATGGGCAGTTCTTC.

This clonotype was observed a few times. The rearrangement joins TRBV7-9 to TRBJ2-1; no reliable D call. Germline V gives CDR1 SEHNR, CDR2 FQNEAQ (reference sequence). The germline V and J ends were trimmed by 1 base and 6 bases, with 13 bases remaining between them. The CDR3 has 15 residues. CDR3 in amino acids: CASSLGPQRGNEQFF. The CDR3 DNA reads as TGTGCCAGCAGCTTAGGACCCCAGCGCGGCAATGAGCAGTTCTTC.

This clonotype was seen more than once but under ten times. The V call is TRBV20-1, the J call TRBJ1-6; D remains ambiguous. Trimming removed 0 bases from V and 0 bases from J, with 12 bases in between. Germline assignment: CDR1 DFQATT and CDR2 SNEGSKA (reference sequence). This CDR3 has 17 residues. CDR3 in amino acids: CSARDLGPTSYNSPLHF. The CDR3 DNA is TGCAGTGCTAGAGATCTGGGTCCGACCTCCTATAATTCACCCCTCCACTTT.

This clonotype was counted only a few times. The gene calls are TRBV20-1 and TRBJ2-1, with TRBD1 identical over 8 bases. CDR1 is DFQATT, CDR2 SNEGSKA, per germline (reference sequence). CDR3 size: 12 residues. Germline trimming cut 5 bases from V and 8 bases from J; bases unmatched to any gene: 5. The CDR3 loop is CSAWTGSDEQFF. For the CDR3, the DNA is TGCAGTGCTTGGACAGGGAGCGATGAGCAGTTCTTC.

Points on this clonotype: The junction does not match germline at one end; this may be a read error. V gene TRBV25-1 combines with J gene TRBJ2-7; D uncertain. The germline CDR1 and CDR2 sequences are MGHDK and SYGVNS. The CDR3 contains 15 residues. The CDR3 protein is CASSGLGRFSYGQYF. CDR3 sequence (DNA): TGTGCCAGCAGCGGTCTTGGACGCTTCTCCTACGGGCAGTACTTC.

The sample holds many counts of this clonotype. This chain links TRBV12-3 or TRBV12-4 with TRBJ2-4; D ambiguous. Trimming shortened V by 3 bases and J by 0 bases, and 6 bases separated the two germline ends. The CDR3 runs to 14 residues. DNA of the CDR3: TGTGCCAGCAGTTTGAGTGTAGCCAAAAACATTCAGTACTTC. Amino acid sequence: CASSLSVAKNIQYF.

The chain links TRBV6-5 to TRBJ2-2, with 7 nucleotides matching TRBD2. Germline V lookup: CDR1 MNHEY, CDR2 SVGAGI. Trimming removed 6 bases from V and 4 bases from J; junction bases left unmatched: 5. The CDR3 loop spans 14 amino acids. CDR3 protein: CASSPKRGTGELFF. In DNA form, the CDR3 reads TGTGCCAGCAGCCCTAAGCGGGGCACCGGGGAGCTGTTTTTT.

This clonotype came up a few times. This rearrangement joins TRBV5-1 to TRBJ1-2, with a tentative D call TRBD1 (5 bases). The CDR3 sequence is 15 residues long. With 0 bases removed from V and 4 bases from J, the gap between germline ends came to 13 bases. Germline V gene data show CDR1 as SGHRS and CDR2 as YFSETQ. The CDR3 spells CASSLEFVGAYGYTF. DNA of the CDR3: TGCGCCAGCAGCTTGGAGTTTGTAGGGGCCTATGGCTACACCTTC.

This chain connects TRBV12-3 or TRBV12-4 to TRBJ1-2, with TRBD1 matching over 8 bases. This CDR3 is 15 amino acids long. The ends lost 5 bases at V and 6 bases at J; junction bases unmatched: 11. CDR3 in DNA: TGTGCCAGCAGTCGCCCCTGGACAGGGCAGGATGGCTACACCTTC. Translation: CASSRPWTGQDGYTF.

This clonotype was counted a few times. The chain couples TRBV6-2 or TRBV6-3 to TRBJ2-5; D unclear. The V and J ends lost 7 bases and 4 bases respectively, with 19 bases between them. CDR3 size: 15 residues. In germline, CDR1 is MNHEY, CDR2 SVGEGT. The CDR3 DNA is TGTGCCAGCACCTTAACGGCTTCCCCGCCAGAGACCCAGTACTTC. Its protein is CASTLTASPPETQYF.

This clonotype was found a few times. The rearrangement joins TRBV12-3 or TRBV12-4 to TRBJ2-3, with 10 bases matching TRBD1. The junction had 6 bases not matched to a gene; V was cut back by 3 bases and J by 6 bases. This CDR3 spans 15 amino acids. DNA of the CDR3: TGTGCCAGCAGTTTCAGGACAGGGGGTGAGGATACGCAGTATTTT. Translating gives CASSFRTGGEDTQYF.